This T cell receptor (beta chain) was identified during a study of beta chain features in type 1 diabetes. With 1 base removed from V and 4 bases from J, the gap between germline ends came to 14 bases. CDR3 size: 15 residues. Germline CDR1 reads SGHAT; CDR2 reads FQNNGV. The isolated RNA, all of it, was reverse transcribed, so expressed TCRB transcripts were what got sequenced. Produced via immunoSEQ multiplex PCR; TCRdb's table is partial and in-frame only. Among 300,000 to 450,000 clones, about 19% were seen once, and the ten largest hold about 0.045%. The TCR originated in a woman aged 18-29 years in good health. This chain uses TRBV11-2 with TRBJ2-7, with D possibly TRBD1 on 6 matching bases. Sequenced input: naive CD4+ T cells from blood. CDR3 bases: TGTGCCAGCAGCTTAGTGGGGGACACACAGTACGAGCAGTACTTC. It translates to CASSLVGDTQYEQYF.